This T cell receptor (beta chain) emerged from a study of metastatic and nonmetastatic thyroid tumors (TCRdb year 2020). At the level of the whole study: The researchers compared repertoires between peripheral blood samples and tumor or nodule tissue samples from patients with malignant or benign thyroid disease.

Library method: PCR. Sequenced on an Illumina HiSeq 4000. High-throughput sequencing was used to profile the TCR beta-chain CDR3 region of every patient. The paper's processing steps were these. A classifier to discriminate distant-metastatic papillary thyroid cancer patients was built from CDR3 differences across clinicopathological groups. To measure repertoire diversity the researchers used the Shannon index, while the Morisita-Horn index served to gauge how similar the tumor and blood repertoires were. The public reads were run again by TCRdb, first through fastp at Q25 and then through MiXCR, and only productive beta chains were kept. The V and J calls and clone size come from TCRdb's table, not from the authors' own analysis. The sample table contains over 15,000 clones; only one count was recorded for around 26% of them. The top ten clones comprise less than 15% of the sample. No patient had received any treatment before thyroid surgery. The study retrospectively analysed patient clinical samples collected from about 2011 to 2018 using T-cell receptor beta sequencing.

The CDR3 starts with the cysteine, ends with the phenylalanine, and has 14 residues. CDR3 DNA only is kept here, 42 bases in frame from base 1. The germline V gene (reference sequence) specifies LNHDA as CDR1 and SQIVND as CDR2. A distance of 19 bases separates the germline ends of V and J, which lose 9 bases and 7 bases respectively. Broader findings and caveats from the paper: In both blood and tumor samples, malignant tumors were reported to have significantly higher TCR beta diversity than benign nodules.

Comment on this clone: No cognate antigen has been identified for it. The record has no base qualities; no much larger clone is one base away.

The sequenced material came from tumor tissue. This clonotype was sampled from a female donor with papillary thyroid cancer or a benign thyroid nodule (not recorded which). Some clones in this sample may be carry-over from other donors' samples. The rearranged chain carries TRBV19 and TRBJ1-3; tentative D gene TRBD1, with 5 bases matching. The CDR3 region: CASHPGGGGNTIYF. The bases read TGTGCCAGCCACCCTGGGGGGGGTGGTAACACCATATATTTT.